The 15 T cell receptor beta chains below were found in one sample sequenced in a study of beta chain features in type 1 diabetes. Broader study findings: Within each of all four CD4+ subsets, Type 1 diabetes patients had TCRB CDR3s that were moderately but significantly shorter.

No cognate antigen is known for these TCRs. Expressed TCRB transcripts were sequenced because the entire RNA isolate underwent reverse transcription. The repertoire was sequenced with immunoSEQ multiplex PCR; TCRdb's copy has only in-frame clones and lacks some. The sample records over 40,000 clones, approximately 60% being singletons. The sample consisted of Tregs from blood. These receptors were taken from a man aged 25-40 years with type 1 diabetes. Some clones in this sample may be carry-over from other donors' samples.

V gene TRBV11-1 combines with J gene TRBJ2-7; 9 bases agree with TRBD1. The V gene's germline CDR1 is SGHAT and CDR2 FQDESV (reference sequence). The CDR3 covers 13 residues. After removal of 5 bases from V and 8 bases from J, the junction contained 7 bases not matched to a gene. This CDR3 reads CASSRHRGQKQYF. The DNA for the CDR3 is TGTGCCAGCAGCCGTCACAGGGGGCAAAAGCAGTACTTC.

The chain couples TRBV6-5 to TRBJ2-5, with D maybe TRBD2 (5 bases). Looked up from germline, CDR1 is MNHEY and CDR2 is SVGAGI. The CDR3 length is 14 residues. V was clipped by 6 bases and J by 5 bases, with 16 bases between them. Here the CDR3 reads CASSPGVFFETQYF. CDR3 bases: TGTGCCAGCAGCCCCGGGGTCTTTTTTGAGACCCAGTACTTC.

CDR3 nucleotide sequence: TGTGCTAGTGGGTTGACCAGGGTCGACGAGCAGTACTTC. It specifies CASGLTRVDEQYF. This sequence joins TRBV12-5 and TRBJ2-7; D might be TRBD1 (5 bases). Trimming shortened V by 6 bases and J by 5 bases, and 14 bases separated the two germline ends. Germline V lookup: CDR1 LGHNT, CDR2 FRNRAP. This CDR3 contains 13 residues.

The chain has TRBV7-3 and TRBJ2-3; no clear D gene. Trimming removed 6 bases at V and 6 bases at J, with 13 bases between. CDR3 length: 13 amino acids. Germline lookup yields CDR1 SGHTA and CDR2 FQGTGA. The CDR3 sequence is CASSFRLSDTQYF. CDR3 DNA: TGTGCCAGCAGTTTCCGACTCTCGGATACGCAGTATTTT.

V and J are TRBV19 and TRBJ2-5; D unresolved. CDR3 length: 14 residues. V shed 2 bases and J shed 0 bases, with 7 bases lying between them. Germline V gene sequence: CDR1 LNHDA, CDR2 SQIVND (reference sequence). Here the CDR3 reads CASSIKSNQETQYF. CDR3 DNA sequence: TGTGCCAGTAGTATAAAGAGCAACCAAGAGACCCAGTACTTC.

There are a few counts of this clone. This sequence joins TRBV9 and TRBJ1-1; the D gene is possibly TRBD1 (5 bases). The CDR3 contains 15 residues. Germline CDR1 reads SGDLS; CDR2 reads YYNGEE. The V gene lost 7 bases and the J gene lost 3 bases, with 19 bases spanning the gap. The CDR3 DNA is TGTGCCAGCTCACGGGATAGGGGAGGGTACACTGAAGCTTTCTTT. This translates into CASSRDRGGYTEAFF.

This chain joins TRBV7-9 and TRBJ1-2; D is perhaps TRBD1 (5 bases). The V gene lost 5 bases and the J gene lost 7 bases, with 17 bases spanning the gap. There are 14 residues in the CDR3. The germline CDR1 and CDR2 sequences are SEHNR and FQNEAQ (reference sequence). CDR3 in amino acids: CASSAGGGYFGYTF. CDR3 nucleotides: TGTGCCAGCAGCGCCGGGGGGGGGTACTTTGGCTACACCTTC. Drawing the rest from reference TRBV7-9 and TRBJ1-2, the complete variable domain is DTGVSQNPRHKITKRGQNVTFRCDPISEHNRLYWYRQTLGQGPEFLTYFQNEAQLEKSRLLSDRFSAERPKGSFSTLEIQRTEQGDSAMYLCASSAGGGYFGYTFGSGTRLTVV.

The sample holds one count of this clone. The chain couples TRBV9 to TRBJ2-1; 10 nucleotides agree with TRBD1. CDR1 is SGDLS, CDR2 YYNGEE, per germline. J lost 3 bases, V lost 3 bases, and 3 bases had no gene match. The CDR3 totals 15 residues. CDR3 residues: CASSADRGDYNEQFF. CDR3 bases: TGTGCCAGCAGCGCGGACAGGGGGGACTACAATGAGCAGTTCTTC.

The chain carries TRBV6-6 and TRBJ1-2; 9 nucleotides align to TRBD1. Germline CDR1 MNHNY, CDR2 SVGAGI (reference sequence). Trimming took 8 bases from V and 3 from J; bases not matched to a gene: 7. This CDR3 is 14 amino acids long. The CDR3 region is CASLSRDRDYGYTF. The CDR3 DNA is TGTGCCAGCCTCTCCCGGGACAGGGACTATGGCTACACCTTC.

The rearrangement links TRBV29-1 to TRBJ1-1; tentative D call: TRBD1 (5 bases). V lost 7 bases to trimming and J lost 0 bases, with 12 bases between them. This CDR3 is 13 amino acids long. Germline V gene sequence: CDR1 SQVTM, CDR2 ANQGSEA. CDR3 bases: TGCAGCGCTCAACAGGCCATGAACACTGAAGCTTTCTTT. Its protein product is CSAQQAMNTEAFF.

The J gene is TRBJ2-3, the V gene TRBV27; a possible D gene is TRBD1 (5 bases). Trimming shortened V by 3 bases and J by 4 bases, and 8 bases separated the two germline ends. This CDR3 contains 13 residues. Germline CDR1 MNHEY, CDR2 SMNVEV (reference sequence). The CDR3 loop reads CASSFSRADTQYF. The CDR3 DNA follows: TGTGCCAGCAGTTTCTCCAGGGCAGATACGCAGTATTTT.

The CDR3 sequence is CASSAGLVGTDTQYF. In DNA form, the CDR3 reads TGTGCCAGCAGCGCGGGACTAGTGGGCACAGATACGCAGTATTTT. V is TRBV7-9 and J is TRBJ2-3; 8 nucleotides line up with TRBD2. Losses at the gene ends were 5 bases for V and 1 base for J; bases not matched to a gene: 5. Germline V gene sequence: CDR1 SEHNR, CDR2 FQNEAQ (reference sequence). This CDR3 region has 15 residues.

The rearrangement uses TRBV7-9 and TRBJ1-1, with D tentatively TRBD1 (6 bases). V lost 0 bases and J 4 bases, leaving 21 bases between the germline ends. The CDR3 is made up of 18 amino acids. CDR1 is SEHNR and CDR2 is FQNEAQ in the germline V gene (reference sequence). This CDR3 reads CASSLAFTGMGVATEAFF. CDR3 nucleotide sequence: TGTGCCAGCAGCTTAGCGTTTACAGGGATGGGGGTCGCCACTGAAGCTTTCTTT.

The chain links TRBV10-3 to TRBJ2-3; no clear D gene. Germline V gene data show CDR1 as ENHRY and CDR2 as SYGVKD. Between the trimmed V and J ends, which lost 7 bases and 5 bases, there was a span of 19 bases. CDR3 size: 15 residues. The CDR3 spells CAITPSGGRQDTQYF. CDR3 DNA sequence: TGTGCCATCACCCCCTCAGGTGGCCGGCAAGATACGCAGTATTTT.

This clone was counted once. This chain links TRBV29-1 with TRBJ2-1; TRBD1 agrees at 8 bases. The CDR3 is made up of 12 amino acids. The germline V gene has CDR1 SQVTM and CDR2 ANQGSEA. The junction had 5 bases not matched to a gene; V was cut back by 6 bases and J by 7 bases. CDR3: CSVDRVGNEQFF. CDR3 sequence (DNA): TGCAGCGTGGACAGGGTTGGGAATGAGCAGTTCTTC.